These T cell receptor beta chains were read from a single sample in a study of T cells after yellow fever vaccination. TCRdb re-derived calls from the 5' RACE reads in MiXCR, one entry per CDR3 protein. Of some 500,000 distinct CDR3 sequences listed, around an eighth are singletons. This sample comprised PBMCs, obtained on the day of the yellow fever booster vaccination. The receptor set was obtained from a man younger than 40 who received the YFV17D yellow fever vaccine. The CDR3 runs from the conserved cysteine through the conserved F or W. D genes are given only for firm matches. For some rows the clone size is stated as once, few or many, or as a class when expanded; others skip it.

V gene: TRBV7-2
D gene: -
clone size: few
J gene: TRBJ2-3
CDR3 DNA: TGTGCCAGCAGCTTAGCTGCCGGGTACCCAGATACGCAGTATTTT
CDR3 protein: CASSLAAGYPDTQYF

V gene: TRBV6-5
D gene: -
clone size: -
J gene: TRBJ2-6
CDR3 DNA: TGTGCCAGCAGTTACCTGGGAACAGGGTCTGGGGCCAACGTCCTGACTTTC
CDR3 protein: CASSYLGTGSGANVLTF

V gene: TRBV25-1
D gene: -
clone size: -
J gene: TRBJ2-5
CDR3 DNA: TGTGCCAGCAGTGAATATTATGGAGGGAGCGAGACCCAGTACTTC
CDR3 protein: CASSEYYGGSETQYF

V gene: TRBV7-8
D gene: TRBD1
clone size: -
J gene: TRBJ2-7
CDR3 DNA: TGTGCCAGCAGCAACCCGGGACAGGGGGTCGAGCAGTACTTC
CDR3 protein: CASSNPGQGVEQYF

V gene: TRBV12-3/TRBV12-4
D gene: TRBD1
clone size: -
J gene: TRBJ2-5
CDR3 DNA: TGTGCCAGCAGTTCAACCGGGACAGCCTCAGGGACCCAGTACTTC
CDR3 protein: CASSSTGTASGTQYF

V gene: TRBV19
D gene: TRBD1
clone size: few
J gene: TRBJ2-6
CDR3 DNA: TGTGCCAGTAGTTCCGCAGGGGGCGCTTTTCCCGGGGCCAACGTCCTGACTTTC
CDR3 protein: CASSSAGGAFPGANVLTF

V gene: TRBV6-2/TRBV6-3
D gene: -
clone size: few
J gene: TRBJ2-6
CDR3 DNA: TGTGCCAGCAGTCGAGGTGGGACACCTGGGGCCAACGTCCTGACTTTC
CDR3 protein: CASSRGGTPGANVLTF

V gene: TRBV20-1
D gene: -
clone size: -
J gene: TRBJ1-6
CDR3 DNA: TGCAGTGCTAGATTAACGGACCCCCTCCACTTT
CDR3 protein: CSARLTDPLHF

V gene: TRBV10-3
D gene: -
clone size: -
J gene: TRBJ1-4
CDR3 DNA: TGTGCCATCAGTGAGTCGGGGAGAGCGGGTGAAAAACTGTTTTTT
CDR3 protein: CAISESGRAGEKLFF

V gene: TRBV11-1
D gene: TRBD2
clone size: -
J gene: TRBJ2-3
CDR3 DNA: TGTGCCAGCAGCCCTCCGGGAGGCCCTCGTGTCAACACAGATACGCAGTATTTT
CDR3 protein: CASSPPGGPRVNTDTQYF

V gene: TRBV29-1
D gene: -
clone size: -
J gene: TRBJ2-3
CDR3 DNA: TGCAGCGTTCTTCGGGGTACGCAGTATTTT
CDR3 protein: CSVLRGTQYF

V gene: TRBV6-5
D gene: -
clone size: few
J gene: TRBJ2-3
CDR3 DNA: TGTGCCAGCAGTTACCGAGGGGAACTTAGCACAGATACGCAGTATTTT
CDR3 protein: CASSYRGELSTDTQYF

V gene: TRBV12-3/TRBV12-4
D gene: TRBD2
clone size: -
J gene: TRBJ2-7
CDR3 DNA: TGTGCCAGCCGACCTAGCGGGAGTCTCAACGAGCAGTACTTC
CDR3 protein: CASRPSGSLNEQYF

V gene: TRBV4-3
D gene: -
clone size: once
J gene: TRBJ2-3
CDR3 DNA: TGCGCCAGCAGCCCGACGAGCTTATACACAGATACGCAGTATTTT
CDR3 protein: CASSPTSLYTDTQYF

V gene: TRBV28
D gene: TRBD1
clone size: few
J gene: TRBJ2-7
CDR3 DNA: TGTGCCAGCAGCTCCACCGGGACAGGCTACGAGCAGTACTTC
CDR3 protein: CASSSTGTGYEQYF

V gene: TRBV6-2/TRBV6-3
D gene: -
clone size: -
J gene: TRBJ2-5
CDR3 DNA: TGTGCCAGCAGTTACGGGCAGGGAGGTTTGACGGAGACCCAGTACTTC
CDR3 protein: CASSYGQGGLTETQYF

V gene: TRBV7-9
D gene: -
clone size: -
J gene: TRBJ2-3
CDR3 DNA: TGTGCCAGCAGCCAAGGGGACGGCCCGTTGGATACGCAGTATTTT
CDR3 protein: CASSQGDGPLDTQYF

V gene: TRBV11-2
D gene: TRBD2
clone size: -
J gene: TRBJ2-7
CDR3 DNA: TGTGCCAGCAGGGGGCCGGGGCTAGCGGGAGGGTACGAGCAGTACTTC
CDR3 protein: CASRGPGLAGGYEQYF

V gene: TRBV9
D gene: TRBD2
clone size: -
J gene: TRBJ2-6
CDR3 DNA: TGTGCCAGCAGCGCCGTAAGCGGGAGAATGCCTGGGGCCAACGTCCTGACTTTC
CDR3 protein: CASSAVSGRMPGANVLTF

V gene: TRBV28
D gene: -
clone size: few
J gene: TRBJ1-2
CDR3 DNA: TGTGCCGTCAGGCGGTATGGCTACACCTTC
CDR3 protein: CAVRRYGYTF

V gene: TRBV7-9
D gene: -
clone size: few
J gene: TRBJ2-7
CDR3 DNA: TGTGCCAGCAGCTTAGAGGCGCAGGCACGCGAGCAGTACTTC
CDR3 protein: CASSLEAQAREQYF

V gene: TRBV11-2
D gene: -
clone size: few
J gene: TRBJ1-5
CDR3 DNA: TGTGCCAGCAGCTTTCGGGGTACCAATCAGCCCCAGCATTTT
CDR3 protein: CASSFRGTNQPQHF

V gene: TRBV27
D gene: TRBD1
clone size: few
J gene: TRBJ2-1
CDR3 DNA: TGTGCCAGCAGGAACAGGGGGCATCCGTACAATGAGCAGTTCTTC
CDR3 protein: CASRNRGHPYNEQFF

V gene: TRBV10-3
D gene: TRBD2
clone size: many
J gene: TRBJ2-5
CDR3 DNA: TGTGCCATCAGGGGGACTAGCGGGCCTAGACAAGAGACCCAGTACTTC
CDR3 protein: CAIRGTSGPRQETQYF

V gene: TRBV5-1
D gene: -
clone size: -
J gene: TRBJ1-4
CDR3 DNA: TGCGCCAGCAGCTTGGCCGGGACAACTAATGAAAAACTGTTTTTT
CDR3 protein: CASSLAGTTNEKLFF

V gene: TRBV2
D gene: -
clone size: few
J gene: TRBJ2-1
CDR3 DNA: TGTTCTTCCCAGGGGGGCCCCCAACCCTACAATGAGCAGTTCTTC
CDR3 protein: CSSQGGPQPYNEQFF

V gene: TRBV28
D gene: -
clone size: few
J gene: TRBJ2-7
CDR3 DNA: TGTGCCAGCAGTTTGCGCGGGGGCTACTACGAGCAGTACTTC
CDR3 protein: CASSLRGGYYEQYF

V gene: TRBV5-1
D gene: -
clone size: many
J gene: TRBJ2-4
CDR3 DNA: TGCGCCAGCTCCGCCGGGGCCCGAAAAGGGACATCAGACATTCAGTACTTC
CDR3 protein: CASSAGARKGTSDIQYF

V gene: TRBV18
D gene: -
clone size: -
J gene: TRBJ2-7
CDR3 DNA: TGTGCCAGCTCACAGGTGCGGCGGGCCTCCTACGAGCAGTACTTC
CDR3 protein: CASSQVRRASYEQYF

V gene: TRBV12-3/TRBV12-4
D gene: -
clone size: few
J gene: TRBJ2-5
CDR3 DNA: TGTGCCAGCAGTCGGGACTCAGGTGGGACCCAGTACTTC
CDR3 protein: CASSRDSGGTQYF

V gene: TRBV3-1
D gene: TRBD2
clone size: -
J gene: TRBJ2-7
CDR3 DNA: TGTGCCAGCAGGGGACTAGCGGGAGGGTTTGGGGAGCAGTACTTC
CDR3 protein: CASRGLAGGFGEQYF

V gene: TRBV5-8
D gene: TRBD1
clone size: few
J gene: TRBJ2-7
CDR3 DNA: TGTGCCAGCAGCTTGGTAGGACAGGGTTCCTACGAGCAGTACTTC
CDR3 protein: CASSLVGQGSYEQYF

V gene: TRBV11-2
D gene: -
clone size: -
J gene: TRBJ2-3
CDR3 DNA: TGTGCCAGCAACCAAGTAGGGATCTCTAGCACAGATACGCAGTATTTT
CDR3 protein: CASNQVGISSTDTQYF

V gene: TRBV28
D gene: -
clone size: -
J gene: TRBJ1-1
CDR3 DNA: TGTGCCAGCAGTTTTGGCAGGAGGAACACTGAAGCTTTCTTT
CDR3 protein: CASSFGRRNTEAFF

V gene: TRBV29-1
D gene: TRBD2
clone size: -
J gene: TRBJ2-5
CDR3 DNA: TGCAGCGTTGAATGGGGGGGGACCGAGCCTGGGGCCCAGTACTTC
CDR3 protein: CSVEWGGTEPGAQYF

V gene: TRBV11-2
D gene: TRBD1
clone size: few
J gene: TRBJ2-1
CDR3 DNA: TGTGCCAGCAGCTGGGCGGCGACAGGGACCAATGAGCAGTTCTTC
CDR3 protein: CASSWAATGTNEQFF

V gene: TRBV5-5
D gene: -
clone size: -
J gene: TRBJ1-2
CDR3 DNA: TGTGCCAGCAGCTTGGAGAGTGAAGCCCTCGGCTACACCTTC
CDR3 protein: CASSLESEALGYTF

V gene: TRBV20-1
D gene: -
clone size: -
J gene: TRBJ2-3
CDR3 DNA: TGCAGTGGGCACCTCGGGGCGAATACGCAGTATTTT
CDR3 protein: CSGHLGANTQYF